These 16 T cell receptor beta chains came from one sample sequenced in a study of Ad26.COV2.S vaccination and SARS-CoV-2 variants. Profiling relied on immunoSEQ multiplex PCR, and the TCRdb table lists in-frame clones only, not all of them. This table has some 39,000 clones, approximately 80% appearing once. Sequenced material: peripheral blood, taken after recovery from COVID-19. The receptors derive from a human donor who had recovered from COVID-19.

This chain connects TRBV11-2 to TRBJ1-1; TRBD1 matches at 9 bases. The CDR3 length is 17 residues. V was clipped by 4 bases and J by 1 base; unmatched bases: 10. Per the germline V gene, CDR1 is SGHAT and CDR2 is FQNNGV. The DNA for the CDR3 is TGTGCCAGCAGCTCGCCCCGGGACAGGGCTTCGAACACTGAAGCTTTCTTT. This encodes CASSSPRDRASNTEAFF.

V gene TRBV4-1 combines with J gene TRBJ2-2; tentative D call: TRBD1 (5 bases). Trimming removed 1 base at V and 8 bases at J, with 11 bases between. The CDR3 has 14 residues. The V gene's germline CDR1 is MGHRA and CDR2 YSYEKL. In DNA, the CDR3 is TGCGCCAGCAGCCAAGGACAGTTATCGGGGGAGCTGTTTTTT. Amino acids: CASSQGQLSGELFF.

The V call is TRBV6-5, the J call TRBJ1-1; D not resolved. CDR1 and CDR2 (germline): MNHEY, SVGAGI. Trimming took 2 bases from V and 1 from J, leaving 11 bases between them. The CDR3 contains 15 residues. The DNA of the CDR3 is TGTGCCAGCAGTTACCAGGTTACAGCGAACACTGAAGCTTTCTTT. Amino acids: CASSYQVTANTEAFF.

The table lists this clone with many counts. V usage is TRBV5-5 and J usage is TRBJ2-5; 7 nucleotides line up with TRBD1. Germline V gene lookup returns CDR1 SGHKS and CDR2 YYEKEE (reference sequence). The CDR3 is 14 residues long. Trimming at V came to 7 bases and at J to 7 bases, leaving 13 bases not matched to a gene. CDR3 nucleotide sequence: TGTGCCAGCGACACCCGGACAGGAGCACCGACCCAGTACTTC. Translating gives CASDTRTGAPTQYF. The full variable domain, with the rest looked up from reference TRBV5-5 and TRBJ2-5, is DAGVTQSPTHLIKTRGQQVTLRCSPISGHKSVSWYQQVLGQGPQFIFQYYEKEERGRGNFPDRFSARQFPNYSSELNVNALLLGDSALYLCASDTRTGAPTQYFGPGTRLLVL.

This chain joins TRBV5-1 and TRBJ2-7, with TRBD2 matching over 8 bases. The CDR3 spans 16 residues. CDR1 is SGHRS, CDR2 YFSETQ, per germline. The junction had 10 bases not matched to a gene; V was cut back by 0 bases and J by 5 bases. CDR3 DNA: TGCGCCAGCAGCTTGGCGGCGGGGGGCCTTAACGACGAGCAGTACGTC. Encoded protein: CASSLAAGGLNDEQYV.

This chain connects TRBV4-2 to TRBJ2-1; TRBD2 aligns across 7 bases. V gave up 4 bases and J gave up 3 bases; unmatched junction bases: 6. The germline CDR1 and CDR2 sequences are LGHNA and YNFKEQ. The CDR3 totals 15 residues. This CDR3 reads CASSPLAGDYNEQFF. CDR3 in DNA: TGTGCCAGCAGCCCTCTGGCGGGGGACTACAATGAGCAGTTCTTC.

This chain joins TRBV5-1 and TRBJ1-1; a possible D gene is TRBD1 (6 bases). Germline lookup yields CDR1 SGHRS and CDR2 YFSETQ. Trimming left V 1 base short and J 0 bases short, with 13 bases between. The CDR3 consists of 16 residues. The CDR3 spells CASSLIGQHMNTEAFF. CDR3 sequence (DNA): TGCGCCAGCAGCTTGATCGGACAGCACATGAACACTGAAGCTTTCTTT.

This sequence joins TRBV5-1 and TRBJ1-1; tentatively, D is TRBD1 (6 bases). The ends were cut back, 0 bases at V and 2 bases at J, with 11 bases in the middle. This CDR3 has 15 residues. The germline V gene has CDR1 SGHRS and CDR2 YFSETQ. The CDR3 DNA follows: TGCGCCAGCAGCTTGGGGGACACCTTTAACACTGAAGCTTTCTTT. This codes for CASSLGDTFNTEAFF.

The CDR3 region is CASDRSSGTLYNEQFF. The DNA of the CDR3 is TGTGCTAGTGACCGCTCTAGCGGGACCCTATACAATGAGCAGTTCTTC. The V gene is TRBV12-5, the J gene TRBJ2-1; 9 bases match TRBD2. The CDR3 is 16 residues long. CDR1 is LGHNT, CDR2 FRNRAP, per germline. V lost 7 bases and J lost 4; bases outside the gene matches: 11. The whole variable domain, remainder taken from reference TRBV12-5 and TRBJ2-1, is DARVTQTPRHKVTEMGQEVTMRCQPILGHNTVFWYRQTMMQGLELLAYFRNRAPLDDSGMPKDRFSAEMPDATLATLKIQPSEPRDSAVYFCASDRSSGTLYNEQFFGPGTRLTVL.

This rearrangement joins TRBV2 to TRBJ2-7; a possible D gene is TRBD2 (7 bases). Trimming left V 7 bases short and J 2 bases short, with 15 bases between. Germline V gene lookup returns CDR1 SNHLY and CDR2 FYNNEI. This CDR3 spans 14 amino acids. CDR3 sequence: CASTGGGGAYEQYF. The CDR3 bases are TGTGCCAGCACTGGGGGCGGGGGTGCCTACGAGCAGTACTTC.

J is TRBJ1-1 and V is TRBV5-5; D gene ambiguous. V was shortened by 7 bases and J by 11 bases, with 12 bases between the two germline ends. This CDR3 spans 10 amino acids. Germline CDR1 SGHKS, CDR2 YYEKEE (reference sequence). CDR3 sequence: CASSEEGAFF. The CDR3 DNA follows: TGTGCCAGCTCTGAAGAAGGGGCTTTCTTT.

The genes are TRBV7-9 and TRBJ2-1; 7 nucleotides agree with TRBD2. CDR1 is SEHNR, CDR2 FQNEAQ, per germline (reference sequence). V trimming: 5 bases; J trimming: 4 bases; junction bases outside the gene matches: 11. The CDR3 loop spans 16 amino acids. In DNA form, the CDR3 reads TGTGCCAGCAGCCCTCTCCTAGCGGAGAATTACAATGAGCAGTTCTTC. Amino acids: CASSPLLAENYNEQFF.

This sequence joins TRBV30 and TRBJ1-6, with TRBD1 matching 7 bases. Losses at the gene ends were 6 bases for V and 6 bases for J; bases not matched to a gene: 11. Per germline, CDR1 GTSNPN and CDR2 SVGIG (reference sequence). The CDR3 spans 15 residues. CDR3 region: CACSLDRVGNSPLHF. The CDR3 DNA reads TGTGCCTGTTCCTTAGACAGGGTCGGTAATTCACCCCTCCACTTT.

CDR3: CASSSVADRVGKQTQYF. The CDR3 DNA reads TGTGCCAGCAGCTCGGTAGCGGACAGGGTGGGTAAGCAGACCCAGTACTTC. This chain joins TRBV5-4 and TRBJ2-5; 8 bases align to TRBD1. The CDR3 is 17 residues long. V was pared by 3 bases and J by 6 bases, with 16 bases of the junction left unmatched. Germline CDR1 is SGHNT and CDR2 is YYREEE (reference sequence).

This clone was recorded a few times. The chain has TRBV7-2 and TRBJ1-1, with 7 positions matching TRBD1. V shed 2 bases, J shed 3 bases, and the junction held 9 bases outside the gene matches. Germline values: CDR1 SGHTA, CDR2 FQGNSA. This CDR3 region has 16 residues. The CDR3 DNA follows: TGTGCCAGCAGCTTATGGGACAGCTCACGTTACACTGAAGCTTTCTTT. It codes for CASSLWDSSRYTEAFF.

CDR3 loop: CASSMTDTQYF. The CDR3 DNA reads TGTGCCAGCAGCATGACAGATACGCAGTATTTT. V is TRBV5-5 and J is TRBJ2-3; D ambiguous. Germline V gene sequence: CDR1 SGHKS, CDR2 YYEKEE (reference sequence). Trimming pared 4 bases from V and 3 bases from J, leaving 3 bases between. The CDR3 is 11 amino acids.